Here is one T cell receptor beta chain with its context. This sample also contains other DNA sequences that code for the same CDR3. The germline V gene has CDR1 SGHVS and CDR2 FQNEAQ. The V and J ends lost 2 bases and 0 bases respectively, with 14 bases between them. The CDR3 covers 18 residues. Original data processing: Quantification of nucleated cells was approximated via reference gene primer amplification. Produced via immunoSEQ multiplex PCR; TCRdb's table is partial and in-frame only. V, J and clone size reflect that table, while D and trimming were determined from the DNA. Altogether over 45,000 clones are present, approximately 82% being singletons, with the ten largest covering about 5.2%. This record comes from a study of blood T cell repertoires in COVID-19. For the study at large: Specimens from acute and convalescent COVID-19 originated in the United States, Italy and Spain. The cDNA or gDNA used as material had been derived from T cells, B-cell-depleted T cells, or PBMCs.

Sequencing was carried out using peripheral blood. The sequence was collected from a human donor in a cohort sampled during active COVID-19. The chain recombines TRBV7-8 with TRBJ1-6; the D is unclear. In DNA, the CDR3 is TGTGCCAGCAGCTTAAGTCGGTTGGGGAGCTCCTATAATTCACCCCTCCACTTT. It translates to CASSLSRLGSSYNSPLHF. Together with reference TRBV7-8 and TRBJ1-6, the CDR3 gives the full variable domain: GAGVSQSPRYKVAKRGQDVALRCDPISGHVSLFWYQQALGQGPEFLTYFQNEAQLDKSGLPSDRFFAERPEGSVSTLKIQRTQQEDSAVYLCASSLSRLGSSYNSPLHFGNGTRLTVT.